The rows below give T cell receptor beta chains drawn from one sample of a study of human versus mouse CDR3 diversity and MHC coevolution. Profiled with immunoSEQ multiplex PCR; TCRdb holds only in-frame clones, not every one. Among about 73,000 clones, 85% to 95% were seen once, and the ten largest hold 0.15%. Sequences were obtained from naive CD4+ T cells from blood. Receptors were obtained from a person aged 30-70 years in good health. Each CDR3 is given with its conserved first and last residue. The D gene is left open where the match is weak. A clone size is listed for some rows: how often the clone was seen (once, few, many), or a class if it is expanded.

cdr3_nt | cdr3_aa | d_call | v_call | clone_size | j_call
TGTGCCAGCAGCTTAACGCCGGCTAGCGGGGGGACCGGGGAGCTGTTTTTT | CASSLTPASGGTGELFF | TRBD2 | TRBV7-3 | . | TRBJ2-2
TGTGCCAGCAGTTTAGCTGGGACAACTAACTATGGCTACACCTTC | CASSLAGTTNYGYTF | . | TRBV28 | . | TRBJ1-2
TGTGCCAGTATCCCCACTGGGACTAGCGGCAACACCGGGGAGCTGTTTTTT | CASIPTGTSGNTGELFF | TRBD2 | TRBV19 | . | TRBJ2-2
TGTGCCAGCAGTGAAGGTAATAGCAATCAGCCCCAGCATTTT | CASSEGNSNQPQHF | . | TRBV6-1 | . | TRBJ1-5
TGTGCCAGCAGCTTCGGACAGACGAGCAATCAGCCCCAGCATTTT | CASSFGQTSNQPQHF | . | TRBV5-5 | . | TRBJ1-5
TGCGCCAGCAGCCGCACTACCGGGACATTTCAAGAGACCCAGTACTTC | CASSRTTGTFQETQYF | . | TRBV4-1 | . | TRBJ2-5
TGTGCCAGCAGCACAGGGGCCCAGCCCCAGCATTTT | CASSTGAQPQHF | TRBD1 | TRBV6-5 | . | TRBJ1-5
TGCGCCAGCAGCTTGGCGCAGGACTATGGCTACACCTTC | CASSLAQDYGYTF | . | TRBV5-1 | . | TRBJ1-2
TGTGCCAGCAGCTTGACAGGGGGCGGGAATTCACCCCTCCACTTT | CASSLTGGGNSPLHF | TRBD1 | TRBV7-3 | once | TRBJ1-6
TGTGCCAGCAGGCCCCCCAAGAGCTCCTACAATGAGCAGTTCTTC | CASRPPKSSYNEQFF | . | TRBV7-9 | . | TRBJ2-1
TGTGCCAGCAGCTCACCCCGACAGGGGCAAGGCTACACCTTC | CASSSPRQGQGYTF | TRBD1 | TRBV11-2 | . | TRBJ1-2
TGTGCCTGGGGGCTACAGGGTGCTTCTGGCTACACCTTC | CAWGLQGASGYTF | . | TRBV30 | . | TRBJ1-2
TGCAGCGTTGAACCAGGCGCCGAGACAGGGATATACGAGCAGTACTTC | CSVEPGAETGIYEQYF | TRBD1 | TRBV29-1 | . | TRBJ2-7
TGTGCCAGCAGCTTGGAGATAGCGGGAGCGCAAGAGACCCAGTACTTC | CASSLEIAGAQETQYF | TRBD2 | TRBV7-2 | . | TRBJ2-5
TGTGCCAGCCGGACTATCACAGATACGCAGTATTTT | CASRTITDTQYF | . | TRBV2 | . | TRBJ2-3
TGTGCCAGCACCTCTATGATTCAACGCCAGCCCCAGCATTTT | CASTSMIQRQPQHF | . | TRBV6-1 | . | TRBJ1-5
TGCGCCAGCAGCTTGTTGTCCAGGGGGGAGATTGTCCCCTACGAGCAGTACTTC | CASSLLSRGEIVPYEQYF | . | TRBV5-1 | . | TRBJ2-7
TGTGCCAGCAGCTTAGGTCCGGGTCTCGGTAGGATGGACACTGAAGCTTTCTTT | CASSLGPGLGRMDTEAFF | . | TRBV7-2 | . | TRBJ1-1
TGTGCCAGCAGCGTAGGGGCGAGGGGGCATAGCTCTTACGAGCAGTACTTC | CASSVGARGHSSYEQYF | TRBD1 | TRBV9 | . | TRBJ2-7
TGTGCCAGCAGCTTAGAGGGCCGGGGAGGAGAGGTTCGTGACAATGAGCAGTTCTTC | CASSLEGRGGEVRDNEQFF | . | TRBV11-2 | . | TRBJ2-1
TGTGCCAGCAGCTTACAGTCGGGGTCTGGCTACACCTTC | CASSLQSGSGYTF | . | TRBV7-2 | . | TRBJ1-2